Listed below are T cell receptor beta chains from one sample, sequenced in a study of radiotherapy plus CTLA-4 blockade in lung cancer. Profiling relied on immunoSEQ multiplex PCR, and the TCRdb table lists in-frame clones only, not all of them. The sample lists tens of thousands of clones, around 80% occurring once. Specimen: peripheral blood, collected from a patient treated with radiotherapy plus ipilimumab. These receptor sequences come from a human donor with non-small cell lung cancer who had a complete response to radiotherapy plus ipilimumab. The CDR3 runs from the conserved cysteine through the conserved F or W. A D gene is named only where the DNA matches it firmly. The size entry is marked missing in some rows and otherwise reads once, few, many or a size class.

>.|15|.|TRBV29-1|TRBJ1-1
CSVEQEEAGNTEAFF
TGCAGCGTTGAACAGGAGGAGGCAGGGAACACTGAAGCTTTCTTT
>.|13|large|TRBV19|TRBJ1-2
CASSIAGAFGYTF
TGTGCCAGTAGTATTGCGGGGGCCTTCGGCTACACCTTC
>.|13|.|TRBV16|TRBJ1-2
CASSQSPGDGYTF
TGTGCCAGCAGCCAATCACCGGGGGATGGCTACACCTTC
>.|13|.|TRBV15|TRBJ1-1
CATSIQGNTEAFF
TGTGCCACCAGCATACAGGGGAACACTGAAGCTTTCTTT
>.|13|.|TRBV7-9|TRBJ2-1
CASSPRSSGEQFF
TGTGCCAGCAGCCCCAGAAGTTCGGGTGAGCAGTTCTTC
>.|14|.|TRBV18|TRBJ2-2
CASSISGNTGELFF
TGTGCCAGCTCAATCTCAGGGAACACCGGGGAGCTGTTTTTT
>.|17|.|TRBV4-1|TRBJ2-3
CASSQDFRTEMGDTQYF
TGCGCCAGCAGCCAAGATTTTAGGACAGAGATGGGAGATACGCAGTATTTT
>.|11|.|TRBV20-1|TRBJ2-3
CSARVRDTQYF
TGCAGTGCTAGAGTTCGGGATACGCAGTATTTT
>.|13|few|TRBV12-5|TRBJ1-1
CASGSLGGTEAFF
TGTGCTAGTGGTTCCCTGGGGGGCACTGAAGCTTTCTTT
>TRBD1|16|few|TRBV19|TRBJ1-5
CASSIGKTGGYQPQHF
TGTGCCAGTAGTATAGGGAAAACAGGGGGGTATCAGCCCCAGCATTTT
>.|14|.|TRBV6-6|TRBJ1-5
CASRRSGGESAQHF
TGTGCCAGCAGACGGTCGGGGGGGGAGTCGGCTCAGCATTTT
>.|13|.|TRBV6-4|TRBJ2-3
CASSSRRGDTQYF
TGTGCCAGCTCCTCCCGGCGCGGAGATACGCAGTATTTT
>.|13|.|TRBV10-2|TRBJ1-1
CASKNREGTEAFF
TGCGCCAGCAAAAACAGGGAGGGCACTGAAGCTTTCTTT
>.|13|.|TRBV4-1|TRBJ2-7
CASSQSGDYEQYF
TGCGCCAGCAGCCAATCAGGGGACTACGAGCAGTACTTC
>.|14|.|TRBV7-2|TRBJ2-5
CASSSDRIGKTQYF
TGTGCCAGCAGCTCTGACCGTATCGGGAAGACCCAGTACTTC
>.|17|.|TRBV27|TRBJ1-1
CASQARLTGIPRTEAFF
TGTGCCAGCCAAGCGCGGCTTACAGGGATCCCCCGTACTGAAGCTTTCTTT
>.|12|.|TRBV10-2|TRBJ2-1
CASSVSYNEQFF
TGCGCCAGCAGTGTATCCTACAATGAGCAGTTCTTC
>TRBD1|11|once|TRBV20-1|TRBJ1-5
CSASTGGIQHF
TGCAGTGCTAGTACAGGGGGAATCCAGCATTTT
>TRBD2|15|.|TRBV7-2|TRBJ2-2
CASSSGLARTGELFF
TGTGCCAGCAGCTCAGGACTAGCGAGGACCGGGGAGCTGTTTTTT
>.|17|.|TRBV18|TRBJ1-1
CASSPRERAQGGTEAFF
TGTGCCAGCTCACCAAGGGAAAGGGCGCAGGGAGGCACTGAAGCTTTCTTT
>.|14|.|TRBV7-2|TRBJ2-7
CASSLEDVRYEQYF
TGTGCCAGCAGCTTGGAGGACGTTCGTTACGAGCAGTACTTC
>.|13|few|TRBV29-1|TRBJ1-2
CSVETSSPYGYTF
TGCAGCGTTGAAACGAGCTCCCCCTATGGCTACACCTTC
>TRBD1|17|.|TRBV30|TRBJ1-2
CAWSPRDRAPSGSRYTF
TGTGCCTGGAGTCCTCGGGACAGGGCCCCATCCGGATCTCGCTACACCTTC
>.|15|.|TRBV5-6|TRBJ2-6
CASSYRVPGANVLTF
TGTGCCAGCAGCTACAGGGTCCCTGGGGCCAACGTCCTGACTTTC